This T cell receptor (beta chain) is drawn from a study of T cells in Graves' hyperthyroidism and ophthalmopathy. Amplified TCR beta CDR3 regions derived from RNA transcripts. HTBI primers were employed in a first-round RT-PCR of the TCR CDR3. TCRdb fed the multiplex PCR reads into MiXCR, producing one record per CDR3 protein. The sample lists 330,000 or so distinct CDR3 sequences; 18% were seen once. Not enrolled were patients with uncontrolled infection, other autoimmune disease, pregnancy or lactation. Diagnostic assessment was based on clinical symptoms, serum thyroxine and TRAb, thyroid ultrasound and orbital computed tomography. There are many counts of this clonotype. With V trimmed by 2 bases and J by 7 bases, 12 bases remained unmatched. Germline assignment: CDR1 SGHTA and CDR2 FQGNSA. The CDR3 runs to 16 residues.

Sequencing was carried out using blood. The receptor was derived from a woman aged 40 to 50 with Graves' ophthalmopathy. The rearrangement joins TRBV7-2 to TRBJ2-7, with 9 positions matching TRBD2. The CDR3 loop reads CASSLPASGRTGEQYF. The CDR3 nucleotides are TGTGCCAGCAGCTTACCGGCAAGCGGGAGGACCGGAGAGCAGTACTTC.